The 23 T cell receptor beta chains presented below share a single source sample, sequenced in a study of cytomegalovirus exposure and HLA in healthy donors. PCR involved 60 Vbeta and 13 Jbeta primers. Repertoires were generated with immunoSEQ multiplex PCR, while TCRdb's copy carries only in-frame clones and drops some. The data show roughly 120,000 clones, with roughly four fifths seen just once and around 14% held by the top ten. Material: PBMCs. These receptors were taken from an older woman in good health and CMV-seropositive.

This rearrangement joins TRBV20-1 to TRBJ2-7, with D possibly TRBD2 on 6 matching bases. Trimming shortened V by 6 bases and J by 4 bases, and 10 bases separated the two germline ends. Germline assignment: CDR1 DFQATT and CDR2 SNEGSKA (reference sequence). CDR3 length equals 11 residues. CDR3 sequence (DNA): TGCAGTGCGCGGGAAAATTACGAGCAGTACTTC. Its translation: CSARENYEQYF.

V usage is TRBV27 and J usage is TRBJ1-1; D call uncertain. Germline V lookup: CDR1 MNHEY, CDR2 SMNVEV (reference sequence). This CDR3 contains 15 residues. Trimming removed 7 bases from V and 0 bases from J, with 15 bases in between. The CDR3 here is CASNPTRVVNTEAFF. The CDR3, as DNA: TGTGCCAGCAACCCCACCCGGGTGGTGAACACTGAAGCTTTCTTT.

This clone was detected only a few times. The J gene is TRBJ1-2, the V gene TRBV2, with 11 bases that match TRBD1. Trimming cost V 6 bases and J 3 bases; bases outside gene matches: 3. The CDR3 extends over 14 amino acids. CDR1 and CDR2 (germline): SNHLY, FYNNEI. The CDR3 nucleotides are TGTGCCAGCAGAGAGGACAGGGGGCACTATGGCTACACCTTC. Its protein product is CASREDRGHYGYTF.

This sequence joins TRBV4-1 and TRBJ2-7, with 7 bases fitting TRBD1. Trimming at V came to 1 base and at J to 0 bases, leaving 6 bases not matched to a gene. Germline V gives CDR1 MGHRA, CDR2 YSYEKL. CDR3 size: 16 residues. CDR3 sequence (DNA): TGCGCCAGCAGCCAAGCACAGGGGCCCAGCTCCTACGAGCAGTACTTC. Translating it yields CASSQAQGPSSYEQYF.

The chain carries TRBV5-4 and TRBJ2-5; 8 bases fit TRBD1. The end of the DNA fits TRBJ2-7 better, so the J call may be wrong. The CDR3 is 15 amino acids. Germline V gives CDR1 SGHNT, CDR2 YYREEE (reference sequence). This CDR3 is CASSSPGTGFYEQYF. For the CDR3, the DNA is TGTGCCAGCAGCTCCCCCGGGACAGGATTCTACGAGCAGTACTTC.

This sequence joins TRBV21-1 and TRBJ1-5. TRBV21-1 has pseudogene status. The CDR3 length is 17 residues. CDR3 coding DNA: TGTGCCAGCAGCAAAGTATTTCGGGGGAATAGCAATCAGCCCCAGCATTTT. Translating it yields CASSKVFRGNSNQPQHF.

The chain carries TRBV9 and TRBJ1-1; no clear D. The V gene lost 3 bases and the J gene lost 5 bases, with 11 bases spanning the gap. This CDR3 is built from 13 residues. Looked up from germline, CDR1 is SGDLS and CDR2 is YYNGEE. The DNA of the CDR3 is TGTGCCAGCAGCGCGCATGGGGAGACTGAAGCTTTCTTT. As protein: CASSAHGETEAFF. The entire variable domain, with the rest obtained from reference TRBV9 and TRBJ1-1, is as follows: DSGVTQTPKHLITATGQRVTLRCSPRSGDLSVYWYQQSLDQGLQFLIQYYNGEERAKGNILERFSAQQFPDLHSELNLSSLELGDSALYFCASSAHGETEAFFGQGTRLTVV.

In DNA, the CDR3 is TGTGCCTGGATGAGGGGGCTCGGAAACACCATATATTTT. Translated: CAWMRGLGNTIYF. The J gene is TRBJ1-3, the V gene TRBV30; the match to TRBD1 covers 7 bases. The CDR3 runs 13 residues. CDR1 and CDR2 (germline): GTSNPN, SVGIG (reference sequence). V gave up 4 bases and J gave up 4 bases; unmatched junction bases: 4.

The J gene is TRBJ1-1, the V gene TRBV7-9; no clear D. The germline V gene encodes CDR1 SEHNR and CDR2 FQNEAQ (reference sequence). V lost 4 bases and J lost 3, with 12 bases in between. This CDR3 comprises 14 residues. The CDR3 loop is CASSSDRRDTEAFF. The CDR3 nucleotides are TGTGCCAGCAGCTCCGACCGGAGGGACACTGAAGCTTTCTTT.

This rearrangement joins TRBV13 to TRBJ1-5; 9 nucleotides match TRBD1. Germline CDR1 and CDR2: PRHDT and FYEKMQ (reference sequence). The V and J ends lost 2 bases and 5 bases, in that order; junction bases with no gene match: 10. This CDR3 has 17 amino acids. The CDR3 spells CASSLNRGGQGDQPQHF. Here the CDR3 DNA reads TGTGCCAGCAGCTTAAATCGGGGGGGACAGGGAGATCAGCCCCAGCATTTT. Supplemented by reference TRBV13 and TRBJ1-5, the full variable domain reads AAGVIQSPRHLIKEKRETATLKCYPIPRHDTVYWYQQGPGQDPQFLISFYEKMQSDKGSIPDRFSAQQFSDYHSELNMSSLELGDSALYFCASSLNRGGQGDQPQHFGDGTRLSIL.

In nucleotides, the CDR3 is TGCGCCAGCAGCTTGGGGGCAGGGGCGGAAAAACTGTTTTTT. Amino acids: CASSLGAGAEKLFF. The chain joins TRBV5-1 to TRBJ1-4, with D maybe TRBD1 (6 bases). Germline-derived CDR1 and CDR2 are SGHRS and YFSETQ. The ends were cut back, 0 bases at V and 8 bases at J, with 11 bases in the middle. The CDR3 spans 14 residues.

The sample holds one count of this clone. This chain joins TRBV7-6 and TRBJ2-4; D not certain. The CDR3 covers 18 residues. Trimming shortened V by 1 base and J by 1 base, and 17 bases separated the two germline ends. In germline, CDR1 is SGHVS, CDR2 FNYEAQ. CDR3 in DNA: TGTGCCAGCAGCTTAGGAACCGCGTTCGTTTCGGCCAAAAACATTCAGTACTTC. This gives the protein CASSLGTAFVSAKNIQYF.

This chain uses TRBV25-1 with TRBJ2-7, with D maybe TRBD2 (5 bases). This CDR3 contains 15 residues. Trimming stripped 4 bases from V and 7 bases from J, with 20 bases between. Germline CDR1 is MGHDK and CDR2 is SYGVNS. CDR3 residues: CASSVSGTRRGEQYF. DNA of the CDR3: TGTGCCAGCAGTGTATCGGGAACACGCCGAGGTGAGCAGTACTTC.

CDR3 sequence reads: CASRGGGQRDTQYF. CDR3 bases: TGTGCCAGCCGCGGGGGGGGCCAGCGTGATACGCAGTATTTT. This sequence joins TRBV5-4 and TRBJ2-3; TRBD2 aligns across 9 bases. Germline loops: CDR1 SGHNT, CDR2 YYREEE (reference sequence). V dropped 7 bases and J dropped 6; count of bases not matched to a gene: 9. The length of the CDR3 is 14 residues.

The J gene is TRBJ1-2, the V gene TRBV30; D remains unclear. CDR1 is GTSNPN, CDR2 SVGIG, per germline (reference sequence). V lost 0 bases and J 2 bases, leaving 13 bases between the germline ends. The CDR3 extends over 15 amino acids. The CDR3 bases are TGTGCCTGGAGTGTACAAAGAGGGCAAAACTATGGCTACACCTTC. Its protein is CAWSVQRGQNYGYTF.

The V and J genes are TRBV7-9 and TRBJ2-1; 8 positions agree with TRBD2. This CDR3 has 16 amino acids. Germline V gene data show CDR1 as SEHNR and CDR2 as FQNEAQ (reference sequence). The trim removed 3 bases at V and 4 bases at J, leaving 8 bases unmatched. CDR3 coding DNA: TGTGCCAGCAGCTTGCATCTAGCGGGCAGTTACAATGAGCAGTTCTTC. Residues: CASSLHLAGSYNEQFF.

V gene TRBV27 combines with J gene TRBJ2-2, with 11 nucleotides matching TRBD1. The trim removed 3 bases at V and 2 bases at J, leaving 11 bases unmatched. Germline V gives CDR1 MNHEY, CDR2 SMNVEV (reference sequence). The CDR3 is made up of 19 amino acids. CDR3 in DNA: TGTGCCAGCAGTTTTCGGGCCTGGGGACAGGGGGTTAACACCGGGGAGCTGTTTTTT. This sequence encodes CASSFRAWGQGVNTGELFF.

The chain recombines TRBV27 with TRBJ2-3, with TRBD2 matching 7 bases. Germline CDR1 reads MNHEY; CDR2 reads SMNVEV (reference sequence). This CDR3 contains 14 residues. J was trimmed by 6 bases and V by 3 bases; bases with no gene match: 6. The CDR3 region is CASSFLGAGDTQYF. CDR3 sequence (DNA): TGTGCCAGCAGTTTTTTGGGAGCGGGGGATACGCAGTATTTT.

V gene TRBV19 combines with J gene TRBJ1-1; TRBD1 agrees at 7 bases. Trimming removed 5 bases from V and 1 base from J; junction bases left unmatched: 4. Germline values: CDR1 LNHDA, CDR2 SQIVND (reference sequence). This CDR3 is built from 14 residues. This CDR3 reads CASSSRQGNTEAFF. CDR3 nucleotide sequence: TGTGCCAGTAGTTCAAGACAGGGGAACACTGAAGCTTTCTTT.

V and J are TRBV4-1 and TRBJ2-1; 11 nucleotides line up with TRBD2. CDR3 length equals 17 residues. Germline CDR1 is MGHRA and CDR2 is YSYEKL. V shed 0 bases and J 3 bases; nucleotides not matched to a gene: 4. In DNA form, the CDR3 reads TGCGCCAGCAGCCAAGATCGCCTAGCGGGAGGCTACAATGAGCAGTTCTTC. Residues: CASSQDRLAGGYNEQFF.

The chain recombines TRBV15 with TRBJ2-5, with D tentatively TRBD1 (5 bases). Germline lookup yields CDR1 LNHNV and CDR2 YYDKDF (reference sequence). The CDR3 extends over 14 amino acids. V was shortened by 0 bases and J by 4 bases, with 9 bases between the two germline ends. In nucleotides, the CDR3 is TGTGCCACCAGCAGAGACAGGGCGGCAGAGACCCAGTACTTC. Encoded protein: CATSRDRAAETQYF.

J is TRBJ1-3 and V is TRBV11-1, with 12 positions matching TRBD1. Germline V gene lookup returns CDR1 SGHAT and CDR2 FQDESV (reference sequence). The CDR3 spans 16 residues. Trimming at V came to 5 bases and at J to 8 bases, leaving 10 bases not matched to a gene. In DNA form, the CDR3 reads TGTGCCAGCAGCAAGAGGGACAGGGGGCTTTCGGACACCATATATTTT. Translating gives CASSKRDRGLSDTIYF.

CDR3 coding DNA: TGTGCCAGCAGCGTAGCTACTAGCAGAACCTACAATGAGCAGTTCTTC. Translation gives CASSVATSRTYNEQFF. The rearrangement uses TRBV9 and TRBJ2-1; perhaps TRBD2 as D (6 bases). The V end lost 0 bases, the J end lost 2 bases, and 12 bases lay between the germline ends. CDR1 is SGDLS and CDR2 is YYNGEE in the germline V gene. This CDR3 has 16 residues.